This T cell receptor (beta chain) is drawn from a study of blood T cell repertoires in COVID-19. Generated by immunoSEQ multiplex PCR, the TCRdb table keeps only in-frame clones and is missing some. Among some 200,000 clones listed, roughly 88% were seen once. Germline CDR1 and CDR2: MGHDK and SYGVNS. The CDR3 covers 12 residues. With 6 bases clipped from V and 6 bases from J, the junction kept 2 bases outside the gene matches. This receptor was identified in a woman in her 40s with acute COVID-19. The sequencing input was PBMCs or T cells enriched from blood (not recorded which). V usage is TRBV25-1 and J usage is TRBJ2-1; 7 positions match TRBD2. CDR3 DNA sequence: TGTGCCAGCAGCCGCGGGAGCAATGAGCAGTTCTTC. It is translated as CASSRGSNEQFF. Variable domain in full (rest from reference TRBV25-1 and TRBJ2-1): EADIYQTPRYLVIGTGKKITLECSQTMGHDKMYWYQQDPGMELHLIHYSYGVNSTEKGDLSSESTVSRIRTEHFPLTLESARPSHTSQYLCASSRGSNEQFFGPGTRLTVL.